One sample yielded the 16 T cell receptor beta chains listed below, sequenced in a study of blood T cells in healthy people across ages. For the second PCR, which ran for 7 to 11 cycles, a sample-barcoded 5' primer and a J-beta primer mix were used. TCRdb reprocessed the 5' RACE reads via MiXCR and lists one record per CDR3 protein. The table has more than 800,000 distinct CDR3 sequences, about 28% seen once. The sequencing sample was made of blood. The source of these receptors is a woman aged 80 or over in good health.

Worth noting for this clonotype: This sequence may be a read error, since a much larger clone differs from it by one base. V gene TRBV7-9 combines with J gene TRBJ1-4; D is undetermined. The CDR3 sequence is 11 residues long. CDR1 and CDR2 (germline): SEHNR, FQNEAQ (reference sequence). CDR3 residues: CASSFGEKRFF. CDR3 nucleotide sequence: TGTGCCAGCAGCTTCGGGGAAAAACGGTTTTTT.

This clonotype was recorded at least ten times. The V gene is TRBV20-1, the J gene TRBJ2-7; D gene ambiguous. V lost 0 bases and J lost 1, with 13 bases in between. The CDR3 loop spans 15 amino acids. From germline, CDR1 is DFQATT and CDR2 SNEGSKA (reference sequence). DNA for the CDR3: TGCAGTGCTAGAGACGCTTCCATGCCTTCCTACGAGCAGTACTTC. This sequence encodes CSARDASMPSYEQYF.

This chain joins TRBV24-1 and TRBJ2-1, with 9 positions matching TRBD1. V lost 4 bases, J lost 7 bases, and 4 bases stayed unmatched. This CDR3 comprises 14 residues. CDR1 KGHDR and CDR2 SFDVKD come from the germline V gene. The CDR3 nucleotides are TGTGCCACCAGTGAAAACAGGGGGCGGAATGAGCAGTTCTTC. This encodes CATSENRGRNEQFF.

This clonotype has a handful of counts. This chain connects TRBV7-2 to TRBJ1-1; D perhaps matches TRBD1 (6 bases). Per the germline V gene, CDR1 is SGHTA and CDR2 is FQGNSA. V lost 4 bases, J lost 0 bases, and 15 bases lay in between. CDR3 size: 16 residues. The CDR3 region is CASSSQGGLMNTEAFF. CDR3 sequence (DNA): TGTGCCAGCAGCTCTCAAGGGGGACTAATGAACACTGAAGCTTTCTTT.

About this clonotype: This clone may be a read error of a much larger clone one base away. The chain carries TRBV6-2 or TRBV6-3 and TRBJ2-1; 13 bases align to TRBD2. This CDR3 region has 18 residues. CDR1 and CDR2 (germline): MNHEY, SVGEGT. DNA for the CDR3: TGTGTCAGCAGCGACGGGACTAGCGGGGCCAGCTCCTACAATGAGCAGTTCTTC. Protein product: CVSSDGTSGASSYNEQFF.

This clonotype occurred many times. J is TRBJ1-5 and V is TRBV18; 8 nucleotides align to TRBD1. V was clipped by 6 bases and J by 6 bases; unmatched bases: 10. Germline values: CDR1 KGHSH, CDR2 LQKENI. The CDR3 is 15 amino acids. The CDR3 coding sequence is TGTGCCAGCTCGGACGGACAGGGCGCAGGTCAGCCCCAGCATTTT. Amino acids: CASSDGQGAGQPQHF.

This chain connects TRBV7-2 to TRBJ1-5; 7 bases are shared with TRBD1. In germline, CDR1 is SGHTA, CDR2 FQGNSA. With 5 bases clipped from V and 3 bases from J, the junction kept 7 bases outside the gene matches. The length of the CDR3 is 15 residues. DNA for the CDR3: TGTGCCAGCAGCCCGAGGGACAGCCTCAATCAGCCCCAGCATTTT. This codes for CASSPRDSLNQPQHF.

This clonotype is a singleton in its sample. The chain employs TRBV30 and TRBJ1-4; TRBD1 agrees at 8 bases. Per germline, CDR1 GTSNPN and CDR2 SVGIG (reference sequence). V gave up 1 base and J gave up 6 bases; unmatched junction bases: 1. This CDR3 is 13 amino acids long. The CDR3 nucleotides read TGTGCCTGGAGTGGGACAGGGTATGAAAAACTGTTTTTT. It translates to CAWSGTGYEKLFF.

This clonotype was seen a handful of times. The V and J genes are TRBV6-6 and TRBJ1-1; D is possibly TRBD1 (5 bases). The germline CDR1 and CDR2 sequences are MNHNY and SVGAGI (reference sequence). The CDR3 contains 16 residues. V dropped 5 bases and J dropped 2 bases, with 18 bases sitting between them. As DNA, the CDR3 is TGTGCCAGCAGTCGACCAAGGGGACTGGATAACACTGAAGCTTTCTTT. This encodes CASSRPRGLDNTEAFF.

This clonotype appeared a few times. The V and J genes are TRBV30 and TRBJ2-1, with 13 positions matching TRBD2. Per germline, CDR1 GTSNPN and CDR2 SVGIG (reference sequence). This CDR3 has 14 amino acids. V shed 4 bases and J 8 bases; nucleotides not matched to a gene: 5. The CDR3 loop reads CAWTLAGGPYEQFF. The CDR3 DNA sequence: TGTGCCTGGACACTAGCGGGGGGGCCATATGAGCAGTTCTTC.

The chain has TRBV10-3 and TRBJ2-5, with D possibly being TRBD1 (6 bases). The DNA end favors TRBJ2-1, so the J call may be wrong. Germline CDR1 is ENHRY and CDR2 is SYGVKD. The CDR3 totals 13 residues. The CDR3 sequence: CAIGRQDQETQFF. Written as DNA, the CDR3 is TGTGCCATCGGACGACAGGACCAAGAGACCCAGTTCTTC.

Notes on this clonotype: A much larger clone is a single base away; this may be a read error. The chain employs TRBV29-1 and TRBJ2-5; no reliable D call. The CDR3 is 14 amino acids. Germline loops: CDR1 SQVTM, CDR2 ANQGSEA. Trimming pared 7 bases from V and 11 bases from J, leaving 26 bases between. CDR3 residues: CSGTGLRMYNEQYF. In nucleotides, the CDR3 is TGCAGCGGGACGGGCCTCAGGATGTACAATGAGCAGTACTTC.

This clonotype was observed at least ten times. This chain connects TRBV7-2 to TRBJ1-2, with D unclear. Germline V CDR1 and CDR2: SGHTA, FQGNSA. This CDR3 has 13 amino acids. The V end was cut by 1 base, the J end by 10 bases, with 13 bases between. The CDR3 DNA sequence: TGTGCCAGCAGCTTAGACGGCCAGCTATTCTACACCTTC. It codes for CASSLDGQLFYTF. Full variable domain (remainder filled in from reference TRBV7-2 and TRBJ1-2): GAGVSQSPSNKVTEKGKDVELRCDPISGHTALYWYRQSLGQGLEFLIYFQGNSAPDKSGLPSDRFSAERTGGSVSTLTIQRTQQEDSAVYLCASSLDGQLFYTFGSGTRLTVV.

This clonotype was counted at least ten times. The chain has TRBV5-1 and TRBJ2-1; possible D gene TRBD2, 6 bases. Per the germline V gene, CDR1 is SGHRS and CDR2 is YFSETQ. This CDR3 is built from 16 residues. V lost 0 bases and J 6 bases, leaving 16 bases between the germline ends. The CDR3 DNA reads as TGCGCCAGCAGCTTGGCCGGCGGGGTTGTTGGCAATGAGCAGTTCTTC. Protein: CASSLAGGVVGNEQFF.

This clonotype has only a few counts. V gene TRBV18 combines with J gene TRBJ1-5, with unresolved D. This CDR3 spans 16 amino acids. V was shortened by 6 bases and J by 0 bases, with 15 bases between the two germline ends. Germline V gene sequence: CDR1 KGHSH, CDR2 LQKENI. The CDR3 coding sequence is TGTGCCAGCTCCGCCGGCGATCGGGGTAGCAATCAGCCCCAGCATTTT. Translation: CASSAGDRGSNQPQHF.

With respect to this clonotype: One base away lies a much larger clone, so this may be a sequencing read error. In DNA form, the CDR3 reads TGCGCCAGCAGCTTGTCTGCGGGGGCCTCCTACAATGAGCAGTACTTC. This translates into CASSLSAGASYNEQYF. The V call is TRBV5-1, the J call TRBJ2-1; D is perhaps TRBD2 (7 bases). The DNA end lines up better with TRBJ2-7; the J call may be wrong. There are 16 residues in the CDR3. Looked up from germline, CDR1 is SGHRS and CDR2 is YFSETQ.